A selection of T cell receptor beta chains follows, all from one sample in a study of CD8 T cells in ankylosing spondylitis. TCRdb fed the 5' RACE reads into MiXCR, producing one record per CDR3 protein. The table has roughly 230,000 distinct CDR3 sequences, under 20% seen once. Sequenced input: blood, either unsorted or a sorted T cell fraction (not recorded which). Source of these receptors: a male donor with ankylosing spondylitis or in good health (not recorded which). The CDR3 runs from the conserved cysteine through the conserved F or W. The D gene is left open where the match is weak. Size tells how often a clone was seen (once, few, many) or the class of an expanded clone, and some rows leave it out.

v_gene: TRBV27; d_gene: TRBD2; j_gene: TRBJ2-7; abundance: many; CDR3nt: TGTGCCAGCAGTTTCGGCGGGAGTGCGGCCTACGAGCAGTACTTC; CDR3aa: CASSFGGSAAYEQYF
v_gene: TRBV2; d_gene: TRBD2; j_gene: TRBJ2-1; abundance: .; CDR3nt: TGTGCCAGCAGCTTTAGGGGGACTAGCGGGAAAGATGAGCAGTTCTTC; CDR3aa: CASSFRGTSGKDEQFF
v_gene: TRBV27; d_gene: TRBD2; j_gene: TRBJ2-7; abundance: few; CDR3nt: TGTGCCAGCAGTTTAGGGCTAGCGGACTACGAGCAGTACTTC; CDR3aa: CASSLGLADYEQYF
v_gene: TRBV12-3/TRBV12-4; d_gene: .; j_gene: TRBJ2-5; abundance: many; CDR3nt: TGTGCCAGCAGTTTGGGAGGAATCCAAGAGACCCAGTACTTC; CDR3aa: CASSLGGIQETQYF
v_gene: TRBV12-3/TRBV12-4; d_gene: TRBD1; j_gene: TRBJ2-3; abundance: few; CDR3nt: TGTGCCAGCAGTTTCCCGGACAGGGGGCGTTCAGTTACGCAGTATTTT; CDR3aa: CASSFPDRGRSVTQYF
v_gene: TRBV29-1; d_gene: TRBD2; j_gene: TRBJ2-2; abundance: .; CDR3nt: TGCAGCGTTGTGACTAGCGGCACCGGGGAGCTGTTTTTT; CDR3aa: CSVVTSGTGELFF
v_gene: TRBV20-1; d_gene: TRBD2; j_gene: TRBJ2-7; abundance: few; CDR3nt: TGCAGTGCTTCGGGACTAGCGGGGCCCAGCGAGCAGTACTTC; CDR3aa: CSASGLAGPSEQYF
v_gene: TRBV12-3/TRBV12-4; d_gene: .; j_gene: TRBJ1-5; abundance: few; CDR3nt: TGTGCCAGCAGTTTTCACGGCAATCAGCCCCAGCATTTT; CDR3aa: CASSFHGNQPQHF
v_gene: TRBV4-1; d_gene: .; j_gene: TRBJ2-1; abundance: many; CDR3nt: TGCGCCAGCGGGGATTCCTACAATGAGCAGTTCTTC; CDR3aa: CASGDSYNEQFF
v_gene: TRBV15; d_gene: .; j_gene: TRBJ2-1; abundance: few; CDR3nt: TGTGCCACCAGCAGCCACCACAATGAGCAGTTCTTC; CDR3aa: CATSSHHNEQFF
v_gene: TRBV11-2; d_gene: .; j_gene: TRBJ1-1; abundance: .; CDR3nt: TGTGCCAGCAGCTTAGATCCTAGGACACGTACCACTGAAGCTTTCTTT; CDR3aa: CASSLDPRTRTTEAFF
v_gene: TRBV29-1; d_gene: TRBD1; j_gene: TRBJ2-1; abundance: .; CDR3nt: TGCAGCGTTACCCTATGGGACAGGGCTAACAATGAGCAGTTCTTC; CDR3aa: CSVTLWDRANNEQFF
v_gene: TRBV5-6; d_gene: .; j_gene: TRBJ2-1; abundance: many; CDR3nt: TGTGCCAGCAGCTCACACTTTGAATTAAGACAGGAGAGAAGGGACGATGAGCAGTTCTTC; CDR3aa: CASSSHFELRQERRDDEQFF
v_gene: TRBV7-2; d_gene: TRBD2; j_gene: TRBJ2-2; abundance: .; CDR3nt: TGTGCCGAACCGGGAGGGGTGGCCGGGGAGCTGTTTTTT; CDR3aa: CAEPGGVAGELFF
v_gene: TRBV20-1; d_gene: .; j_gene: TRBJ2-7; abundance: few; CDR3nt: TGCAGTGCTAGGGGGAGGACAGCCGGAACCTACGAGCAGTACTTC; CDR3aa: CSARGRTAGTYEQYF
v_gene: TRBV29-1; d_gene: .; j_gene: TRBJ2-1; abundance: few; CDR3nt: TGCAGCGTTGAACAGGGAGGTGGGAATGAGCAGTTCTTC; CDR3aa: CSVEQGGGNEQFF
v_gene: TRBV12-3/TRBV12-4; d_gene: .; j_gene: TRBJ2-7; abundance: .; CDR3nt: TGTGCCAGCAGTTCGGGTGCCGAGCAGTACTTC; CDR3aa: CASSSGAEQYF
v_gene: TRBV7-2; d_gene: TRBD2; j_gene: TRBJ2-7; abundance: many; CDR3nt: TGTGCCAGCAGCCCCGGGACTAGCGCTTCCTACGAGCAGTACTTC; CDR3aa: CASSPGTSASYEQYF